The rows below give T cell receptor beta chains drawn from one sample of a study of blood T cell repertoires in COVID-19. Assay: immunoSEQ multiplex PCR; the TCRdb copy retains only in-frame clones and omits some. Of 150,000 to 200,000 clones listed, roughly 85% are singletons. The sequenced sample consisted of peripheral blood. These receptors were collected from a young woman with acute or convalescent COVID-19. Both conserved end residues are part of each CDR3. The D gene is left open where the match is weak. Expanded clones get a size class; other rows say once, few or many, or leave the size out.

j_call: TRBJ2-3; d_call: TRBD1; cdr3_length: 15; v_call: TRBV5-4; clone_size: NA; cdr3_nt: TGTGCCAGCAGCTCTCCGGGACAGGGCACAGATACGCAGTATTTT; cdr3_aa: CASSSPGQGTDTQYF
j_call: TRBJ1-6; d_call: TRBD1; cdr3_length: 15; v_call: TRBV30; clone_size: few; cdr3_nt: TGTGCCTGGAGCCCGAGGACAGGGGGGAATTCACCCCTCCACTTT; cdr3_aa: CAWSPRTGGNSPLHF
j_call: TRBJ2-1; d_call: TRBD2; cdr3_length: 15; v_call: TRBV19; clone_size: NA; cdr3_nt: TGTGCCAGTAGTATGGGACTAGCGGTATACAATGAGCAGTTCTTC; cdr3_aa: CASSMGLAVYNEQFF
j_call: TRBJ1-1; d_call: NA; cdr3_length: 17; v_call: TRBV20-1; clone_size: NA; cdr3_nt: TGCAGTGCTAGTCCCACAGGACTAGCTTTCATGAACACTGAAGCTTTCTTT; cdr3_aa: CSASPTGLAFMNTEAFF
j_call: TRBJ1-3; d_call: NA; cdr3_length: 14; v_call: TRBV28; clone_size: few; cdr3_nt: TGTGCCAGCAGCTACGCGGCAGCGAGAAACACCATATATTTT; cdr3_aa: CASSYAAARNTIYF
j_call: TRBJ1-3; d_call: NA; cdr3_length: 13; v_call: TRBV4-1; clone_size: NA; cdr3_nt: TGCGCCGGCGGGGGCTCACCTGGAAACACCATATATTTT; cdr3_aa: CAGGGSPGNTIYF
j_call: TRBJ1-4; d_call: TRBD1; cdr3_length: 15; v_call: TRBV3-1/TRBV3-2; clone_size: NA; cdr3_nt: TGTGCCAGCAGCAAACAGACAGGGCGGGATGAAAAACTGTTTTTT; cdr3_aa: CASSKQTGRDEKLFF
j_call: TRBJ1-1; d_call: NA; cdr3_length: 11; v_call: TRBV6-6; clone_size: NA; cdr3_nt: TGTGCCACCCTAGAGTACACTGAAGCTTTCTTT; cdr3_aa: CATLEYTEAFF
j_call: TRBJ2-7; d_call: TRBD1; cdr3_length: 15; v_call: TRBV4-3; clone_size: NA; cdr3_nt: TGCGCCAGCAGCCAAGGAGGGGGCGTCAGCTACGAGCAGTACTTC; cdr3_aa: CASSQGGGVSYEQYF
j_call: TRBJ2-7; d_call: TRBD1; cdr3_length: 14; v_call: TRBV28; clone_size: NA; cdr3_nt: TGTGCCAGCAGTGGGAAGGACAGGAGGTACGAGCAGTACTTC; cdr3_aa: CASSGKDRRYEQYF
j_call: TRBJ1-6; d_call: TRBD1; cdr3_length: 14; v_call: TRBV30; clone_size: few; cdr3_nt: TGTGCCTGGGCGGGACAGGGGTATAATTCACCCCTCCACTTT; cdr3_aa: CAWAGQGYNSPLHF
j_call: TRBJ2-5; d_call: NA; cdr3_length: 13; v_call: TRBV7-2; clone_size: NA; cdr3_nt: TGTGCCAGCAGCTCGCACGGGGTAGAGACCCAGTACTTC; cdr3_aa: CASSSHGVETQYF
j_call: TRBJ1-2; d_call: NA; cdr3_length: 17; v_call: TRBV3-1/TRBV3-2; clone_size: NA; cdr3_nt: TGTGCCAGCAGCCAAGCCTGGACGTGGGGGGGCGGTAATGGCTACACCTTC; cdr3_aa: CASSQAWTWGGGNGYTF
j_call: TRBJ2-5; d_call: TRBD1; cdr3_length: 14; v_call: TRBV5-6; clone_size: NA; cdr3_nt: TGTGCCAGCAGCCCGACGGCAGGGGGCGAGACCCAGTACTTC; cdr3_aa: CASSPTAGGETQYF
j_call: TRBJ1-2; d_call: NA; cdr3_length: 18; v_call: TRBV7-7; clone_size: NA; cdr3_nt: TGTGCTAGCAGCTTAGACCCTCGTAAAAGGAGGGTTGAGGAGGGCTACACCTTC; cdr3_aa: CASSLDPRKRRVEEGYTF
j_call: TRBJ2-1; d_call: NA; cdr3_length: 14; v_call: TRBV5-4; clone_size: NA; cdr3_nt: TGTGCCAGCAGCTTGATTGGCAGGGACAATGAGCAGTTCTTC; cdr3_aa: CASSLIGRDNEQFF
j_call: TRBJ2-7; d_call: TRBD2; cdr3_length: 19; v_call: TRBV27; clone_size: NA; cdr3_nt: TGTGCCAGCAGTATCCGGAGGGCCGCCGGGACTAGCGATCACTACGAGCAGTACTTC; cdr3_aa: CASSIRRAAGTSDHYEQYF
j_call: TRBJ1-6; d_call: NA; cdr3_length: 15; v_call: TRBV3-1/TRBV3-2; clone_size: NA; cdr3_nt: TGTGCCAGCAGCCAAGTCACAGGACGTCAGTCACCCCTCCACTTT; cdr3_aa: CASSQVTGRQSPLHF
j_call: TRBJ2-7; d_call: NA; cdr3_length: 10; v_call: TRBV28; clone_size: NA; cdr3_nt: TGTGCCAGCAGTCACTACGAGCAGTACTTC; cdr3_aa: CASSHYEQYF
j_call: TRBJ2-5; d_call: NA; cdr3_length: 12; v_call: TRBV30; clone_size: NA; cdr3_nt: TGTGCCTGGAGACAGGATCAAGAGACCCAGTACTTC; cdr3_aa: CAWRQDQETQYF
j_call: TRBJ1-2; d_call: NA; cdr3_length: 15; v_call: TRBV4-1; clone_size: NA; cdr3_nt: TGCGCCAGCAGCCCCCAGGAAAGCGACTATGGTGGCTACACCTTC; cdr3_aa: CASSPQESDYGGYTF
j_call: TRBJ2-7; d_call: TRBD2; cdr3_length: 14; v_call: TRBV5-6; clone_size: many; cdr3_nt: TGTGCCAGCAGCTTCCCGGGACTAGCATACGAGCAGTACTTC; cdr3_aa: CASSFPGLAYEQYF
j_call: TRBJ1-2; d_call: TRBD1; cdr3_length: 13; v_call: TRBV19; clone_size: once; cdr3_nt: TGTGCCAGTAGTCCAGACAGGGCGGGTGGCTACACCTTC; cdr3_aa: CASSPDRAGGYTF
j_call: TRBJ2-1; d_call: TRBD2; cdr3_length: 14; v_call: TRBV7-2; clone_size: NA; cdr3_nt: TGTGCCAGCAGCTTAGTGGGGACTAGCGATGAGCAGTTCTTC; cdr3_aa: CASSLVGTSDEQFF
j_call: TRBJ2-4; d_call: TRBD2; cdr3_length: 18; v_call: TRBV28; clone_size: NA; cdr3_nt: TGTGCCAGCAGTCGTCGTGGACTAGCGGGCTCCTCTAAAAACATTCAGTACTTC; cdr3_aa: CASSRRGLAGSSKNIQYF
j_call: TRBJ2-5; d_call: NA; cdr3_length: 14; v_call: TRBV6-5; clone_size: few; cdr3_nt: TGTGCCAGCACCACCTTAGGGGCCCAAGAGACCCAGTACTTC; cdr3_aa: CASTTLGAQETQYF
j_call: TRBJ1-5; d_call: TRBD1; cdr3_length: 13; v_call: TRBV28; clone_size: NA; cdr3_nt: TGTGCCAGCAGGCGGACAGGGAATCAGCCCCAGCATTTT; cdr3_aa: CASRRTGNQPQHF
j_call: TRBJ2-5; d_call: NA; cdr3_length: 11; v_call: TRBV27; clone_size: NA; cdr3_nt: TGTGCCAGCAGACAACAAGAGACCCAGTACTTC; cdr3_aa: CASRQQETQYF
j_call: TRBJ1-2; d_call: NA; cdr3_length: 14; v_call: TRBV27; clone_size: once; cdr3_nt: TGTGCCAACCCCGCAACCGACAGGATATATGGCTACACCTTC; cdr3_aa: CANPATDRIYGYTF
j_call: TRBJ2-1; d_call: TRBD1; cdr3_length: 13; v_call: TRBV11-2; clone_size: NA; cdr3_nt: TGTGCCAGCAGACAAGGGACAGACAATGAGCAGTTCTTC; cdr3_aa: CASRQGTDNEQFF
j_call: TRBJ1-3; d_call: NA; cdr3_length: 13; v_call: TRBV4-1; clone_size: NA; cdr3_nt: TGCGCCAGCAGCCAAGCGTCGGGAAACACCATATATTTT; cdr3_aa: CASSQASGNTIYF
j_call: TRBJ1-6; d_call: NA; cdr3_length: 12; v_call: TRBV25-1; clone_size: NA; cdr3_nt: TGTGCCAGCAGTGAATTTGGGCGACCCCTCCACTTT; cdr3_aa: CASSEFGRPLHF
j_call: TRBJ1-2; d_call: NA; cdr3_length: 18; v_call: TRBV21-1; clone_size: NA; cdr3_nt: TGTGCCAGCAGCAAAGCGCAGGGACAGGGAGGGATGCTCTATGGCTACACCTTC; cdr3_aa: CASSKAQGQGGMLYGYTF
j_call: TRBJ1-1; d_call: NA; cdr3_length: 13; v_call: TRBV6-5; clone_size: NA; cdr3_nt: TGTGCCAGCAGTTATACCGTGAGCACTGAAGCTTTCTTT; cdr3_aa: CASSYTVSTEAFF
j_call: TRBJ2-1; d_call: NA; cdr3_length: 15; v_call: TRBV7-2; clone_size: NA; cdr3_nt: TGTGCCAGCACTTCACAGGGTGCCCCCTACAATGAGCAGTTCTTC; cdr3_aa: CASTSQGAPYNEQFF